Given below is one T cell receptor (beta chain) in context. The antigen is undetermined. This sample is part of a study of T cell responses to AZD1222 COVID-19 vaccine. On the study more broadly: Researchers grouped second doses given at about 4 or about 12 weeks into one pool. Broader study findings: Increased Spike-specific TCR breadth and depth were observed after two AZD1222 doses.

The method was immunoSEQ multiplex PCR; TCRdb's version includes in-frame clones alone and lacks a portion of them. This sample yields 110,000 to 150,000 clones, of which approximately 85% are seen a single time; around 8% belongs to the top ten. Germline V gene data show CDR1 as SGHRS and CDR2 as YFSETQ. This CDR3 is 15 amino acids long. V lost 1 base and J 0 bases, leaving 8 bases between the germline ends. The rearrangement uses TRBV5-1 and TRBJ1-3; no clear D. The sequencing used peripheral blood, collected on day 0 of AZD1222 vaccination. The source of this sequence is an adult in good health. The CDR3 bases are TGCGCCAGCAGCTTGCTGGCATCCTCTGGAAACACCATATATTTT. Its translation: CASSLLASSGNTIYF.